This is a list of T cell receptor beta chains from one sample in a study of T cell repertoires in ileal Crohn's disease. The protocol was immunoSEQ multiplex PCR, while the TCRdb copy is restricted to in-frame clones and leaves out a portion. The data hold under 20,000 clones, with roughly 80% observed a single time. The sequenced material came from ileal tissue. The receptor set was obtained from an adult with Crohn's disease. CDR3s include the opening cysteine and the closing phenylalanine or tryptophan. Fields, in order: V gene, CDR3 protein.

TRBV7-9 CASSLIEEQFF
TRBV6-5 CASSYMGAGYNEQFF
TRBV30 CAQAGGAHGYTF
TRBV5-6 CASSWTGGEFAAFF
TRBV6-1 CASSRGQSGNQPQHF
TRBV19 CATRDRDSDEQYF
TRBV5-1 CASSSSGGALEQYF
TRBV27 CASSPHISLNTEAFF
TRBV19 CASSSPGQLSSPGELFF
TRBV29-1 CSVEDLVGDLANYGYTF
TRBV7-2 CASSPGQVSYEQYF
TRBV11-2 CASSPRDRGGHSPLHF
TRBV5-1 CASSATVNTEAFF
TRBV5-1 CASSLGSGHSPLHF
TRBV7-9 CASSSPGKENYEQYF
TRBV7-2 CASSLRQVGNTIYF
TRBV19 CASSRGEAGGEAFF
TRBV6-6 CASSYGGTGNQPQHF
TRBV29-1 CSVGGIRGAKTEAFF
TRBV29-1 CSVEAGQGSADTQYF
TRBV18 CASSRDEGSNEQFF
TRBV9 CASSAGLAGTNTDTQYF
TRBV2 CASRAGGIQETQYF
TRBV6-1 CASSEAYLGGTDTQYF
TRBV7-9 CASSLARTSGGSDTQYF
TRBV18 CASSPGLGIADIQYF
TRBV6-1 CASSDHRGSYQPQHF
TRBV6-5 CASTSGVGQNTEAFF
TRBV18 CASSPLGQGADNYGYTF
TRBV9 CASSPRTGGSYEQYF
TRBV7-2 CASSLYYEQYF
TRBV19 CASSLSVNSNGYTF
TRBV30 CAWSPGNNYEQYF
TRBV7-2 CASTGTGDSPLHF
TRBV7-2 CASSPGRGNQPQHF
TRBV20-1 CSASSVAFF
TRBV5-4 CASIGPDRETQYF
TRBV6-1 CASSEQGASRAFF
TRBV19 CASRSFSGGPYGYTF
TRBV21-1 CASSKVEERGRNTEAFF
TRBV18 CASSPRETGGTEAFF
TRBV4-1 CASSQRTIVYNEQFF
TRBV5-5 CASSFRGAGGKETQYF
TRBV4-2 CASSLGQGEDEKLFF
TRBV5-1 CASRPGQRNTGELFF
TRBV5-4 CASSSETGTGQHEQFF
TRBV18 CASSPGQDSYGYTF
TRBV7-8 CASSLEYSYEQYF
TRBV12-5 CASGLGQGRYEQYF
TRBV7-6 CASSPSDRLNEKLFF
TRBV6-6 CASGRPEQNTEAFF
TRBV10-3 CAISLTGQGKIDTQYF
TRBV13 CASRTGANYGYTF
TRBV9 CASRDSSGNTIYF
TRBV19 CASSHRGLRTDTQYF
TRBV19 CASSITGGAYEQYF
TRBV5-4 CANSLGRAGGPRETQYF
TRBV19 CASRTGQGTGANVLTF
TRBV6-5 CASSPGLAAETQYF